The rows below give T cell receptor beta chains drawn from one sample of a study of blood T cell repertoires in COVID-19. This table comes from immunoSEQ multiplex PCR, and its TCRdb copy is limited to in-frame clones, with some not included. The profile shows about 140,000 clones, 65% to 85% of them singletons. The material sequenced was peripheral blood. Receptors originate from an older woman with acute or convalescent COVID-19. The CDR3 runs from the conserved cysteine through the conserved F or W. D genes are given only for firm matches. Clone size appears in some rows only: once, few, many, or a class for an expanded clone.

TRBV5-1	17	NA	TRBJ2-7	TRBD2	TGCGCCAGCAGCCACCCCCCGGGACTAGCTGTTTCATACGAGCAGTACTTC	CASSHPPGLAVSYEQYF
TRBV3-1/TRBV3-2	15	once	TRBJ1-1	NA	TGTGCCAGCAGCCAGAGACCCCCCGGGATTGCTGAAGCTTTCTTT	CASSQRPPGIAEAFF
TRBV28	18	NA	TRBJ2-1	TRBD2	TGTGCCAGCAGTTCCTCCACCTATTTAGCGGGAGGTCGAAATGAGCAGTTCTTC	CASSSSTYLAGGRNEQFF
TRBV7-9	17	NA	TRBJ2-2	TRBD1	TGTGCCAGCAGCCCCCGGGACAGGGGGCAAGGCACCGGGGAGCTGTTTTTT	CASSPRDRGQGTGELFF
TRBV19	16	NA	TRBJ2-1	TRBD2	TGTGCCAGTAGTATATCTGGGACTAGCGGGTCGGGATTACAGTTCTTC	CASSISGTSGSGLQFF
TRBV2	13	NA	TRBJ2-7	TRBD2	TGTGCCAGCAGTAGACTAGCGGTTAACGAGCAGTACTTC	CASSRLAVNEQYF
TRBV3-1/TRBV3-2	17	NA	TRBJ1-6	TRBD1	TGTGCCAGCAGCCAAGGGACAGGGGGCCTTCTAAATTCACCCCTCCACTTT	CASSQGTGGLLNSPLHF
TRBV7-9	14	once	TRBJ2-4	NA	TGTGCCAGCAGCTTAGGGGTCAGGGAAAACATTCAGTACTTC	CASSLGVRENIQYF
TRBV5-1	16	NA	TRBJ1-3	NA	TGCGCCAGCAGCTTGGCTTCGGGGAGCTCTGGAAACACCATATATTTT	CASSLASGSSGNTIYF
TRBV19	17	NA	TRBJ2-7	TRBD1	TGTGCCAGTAGTATAGCCATGGGACAGGGAAGATCCTACGAGCAGTACTTC	CASSIAMGQGRSYEQYF